The 9 T cell receptor beta chains given below trace back to one sample, sequenced in a study of T cell responses to AZD1222 COVID-19 vaccine. Assay used: immunoSEQ multiplex PCR; TCRdb lists only in-frame clones, some missing. The sample includes some 170,000 clones, 94% seen only once; the top ten take approximately 4.8%. The source material was peripheral blood, sampled 28 days after the second AZD1222 dose. The source of these receptors is an adult who received the AZD1222 COVID-19 vaccine.

The chain couples TRBV9 to TRBJ1-3; 11 positions agree with TRBD1. Looked up from germline, CDR1 is SGDLS and CDR2 is YYNGEE. This CDR3 comprises 15 residues. V shed 3 bases and J 8 bases; nucleotides not matched to a gene: 7. The CDR3 sequence: CASSARDRGSHTIYF. CDR3 coding DNA: TGTGCCAGCAGCGCCAGGGACAGGGGGTCGCACACCATATATTTT.

The CDR3 is CASSQERTAGGYGYTF. DNA for the CDR3: TGTGCCAGCAGCCAAGAGAGGACGGCGGGCGGCTATGGCTACACCTTC. The J gene is TRBJ1-2, the V gene TRBV3-1 (or the pseudogene TRBV3-2), with D hard to call. Germline CDR1 is LGHDT and CDR2 is YNNKEL (reference sequence). The V end was cut by 0 bases, the J end by 4 bases, with 15 bases between. The CDR3 covers 16 residues.

This chain joins TRBV11-2 and TRBJ1-2; D unclear. Germline CDR1 SGHAT, CDR2 FQNNGV. Trimming left V 3 bases short and J 4 bases short, with 9 bases between. The length of the CDR3 is 13 residues. The CDR3 DNA is TGTGCCAGCAGCTTGGGGTTTGGCTATGGCTACACCTTC. Residues: CASSLGFGYGYTF.

This clone has a single count. The CDR3 sequence is CASSQSRGDRVYF. The CDR3 region has the DNA TGTGCCAGCAGCCAGTCAAGGGGCGACAGGGTGTACTTC. V gene TRBV14 combines with J gene TRBJ2-5; 7 bases fit TRBD1. The CDR3 consists of 13 residues. Germline CDR1 is SGHDN and CDR2 is FVKESK. The junction had 11 bases not matched to a gene; V was cut back by 3 bases and J by 13 bases.

J is TRBJ1-6 and V is TRBV4-1; D is uncertain. With 2 bases removed from V and 5 bases from J, the gap between germline ends came to 13 bases. Germline lookup yields CDR1 MGHRA and CDR2 YSYEKL. The CDR3 has 16 amino acids. CDR3 nucleotide sequence: TGCGCCAGCAGCCAAAGGAACGGTGTTGATAATTCACCCCTCCACTTT. Residues: CASSQRNGVDNSPLHF.

The rearrangement links TRBV2 to TRBJ1-5; perhaps TRBD1 as D (5 bases). Germline V lookup: CDR1 SNHLY, CDR2 FYNNEI. The CDR3 length is 12 residues. Trimming pared 4 bases from V and 14 bases from J, leaving 15 bases between. CDR3 coding DNA: TGTGCCAGCAGTGTCGGGGACCAACTTAAGCATTTT. Translated, it gives CASSVGDQLKHF.

The chain uses TRBV6-1 and TRBJ1-2, with TRBD1 as a possible D gene (6 bases). V was shortened by 3 bases and J by 1 base, with 6 bases between the two germline ends. The CDR3 has 13 amino acids. Germline CDR1 MNHNS, CDR2 SASEGT. CDR3 nucleotides: TGTGCCAGCAGTGACAGGGGTAACTATGGCTACACCTTC. Amino acids: CASSDRGNYGYTF.

CDR3 coding DNA: TGCGCCAGCAGCAACAGGACTATGCCTGGCTACACCTTC. Translated: CASSNRTMPGYTF. The chain has TRBV4-1 and TRBJ1-2; perhaps TRBD1 as D (5 bases). The CDR3 has 13 residues. Trimming removed 5 bases from V and 7 bases from J, with 14 bases in between. Germline V gene sequence: CDR1 MGHRA, CDR2 YSYEKL.

The rearrangement joins TRBV18 to TRBJ2-3; D is unclear. Looked up from germline, CDR1 is KGHSH and CDR2 is LQKENI. CDR3 length equals 13 residues. Deletions cut 2 bases from V and 0 bases from J, with 3 bases between. CDR3 nucleotide sequence: TGTGCCAGCTCACCAGGAAGCACAGATACGCAGTATTTT. It codes for CASSPGSTDTQYF.